Listed here are 8 T cell receptor beta chains from one sample, sequenced in a study of CD8+ T cells in alopecia areata. Scientists pooled cutaneous lymph node cells and sorted them on CD4, CD8alpha, NKG2D, NKG2ACE and other markers. The authors extracted RNA and reverse transcribed it into cDNA as the sequencing template. Sequencing was performed with immunoSEQ multiplex PCR; in TCRdb, only in-frame clones are kept and a portion is missing. Sampling found approximately 300,000 clones, none seen once. The source material was CD4+ T cells sorted from a lymph node. These receptors were obtained from a C3H/HeJ mouse with alopecia areata. The mouse strain carries the MHC haplotype H2-k.

The sample holds a few counts of this clone. Each gene name is a mouse one. From the germline J gene comes the end of the CDR3, since the read stops 4 residues before it. Other DNA sequences of this sample code for an identical CDR3. The chain is built from TRBV13-3 and TRBJ1-2; D gene unclear. V lost 3 bases and J 0 bases, leaving 6 bases between the germline ends. CDR1 NNHDY and CDR2 SYVADS come from the germline V gene. This CDR3 is built from 13 residues. CDR3: CASSATANSDYTF. The DNA read from the CDR3 is TGTGCCAGCAGTGCGACTGCAAACTCC.

Concerning this clone itself: Mouse gene names apply. The read gets to within 4 residues of the CDR3 end, and the germline J gene fills in the rest. The V and J genes are TRBV13-1 and TRBJ2-5, with 8 bases matching TRBD2. Germline-derived CDR1 and CDR2 are NSHNY and SYGAGN. With V trimmed by 1 base and J by 2 bases, 6 bases remained unmatched. The CDR3 consists of 16 residues. The part of the CDR3 DNA that was read is TGTGCCAGCAGTGATCCCTGGACTGGGCGCCAAGAC. Its translation is CASSDPWTGRQD. In full, the CDR3 reads CASSDPWTGRQDTQYF.

Comments on this clone: Germline and genes here are mouse. The read stops 4 residues short of the end of the CDR3; the missing end is completed from the germline J gene. The chain links TRBV13-1 to TRBJ2-3; the match to TRBD2 covers 10 bases. CDR3 length: 15 amino acids. The germline V gene encodes CDR1 NSHNY and CDR2 SYGAGN. V dropped 5 bases and J dropped 1; count of bases not matched to a gene: 4. The sequenced part of the CDR3 DNA is TGTGCCAGCAGCTCTGGACTGGGGGGTGCAGAA. It specifies CASSSGLGGAE. The complete CDR3 protein is CASSSGLGGAETLYF.

On this clone itself: Genes and germline are mouse. The read falls 3 residues short of the CDR3 end, and the missing part is taken from the germline J gene. V gene TRBV1 combines with J gene TRBJ1-6; 10 nucleotides match TRBD1. TRBJ1-6 is given ORF status, its function remaining uncertain. V lost 4 bases and J lost 7; bases outside the gene matches: 4. Germline-derived CDR1 and CDR2 are NSQYPW and LRSPGD (reference sequence). CDR3 length: 15 residues. CDR3 sequence: CTCSGGQGWNSPLYF. Partial CDR3 DNA: TGCACCTGCAGTGGGGGACAGGGGTGGAATTCGCCC.

The sample holds a few counts of this clone. These gene names are mouse names. The CDR3 extends 4 residues past the end of the read, so its final part is completed from the germline J gene. This chain connects TRBV13-3 to TRBJ2-1; the D gene is possibly TRBD1 (6 bases). V gave up 2 bases and J gave up 6 bases, with 9 bases separating them. Germline V gene sequence: CDR1 NNHDY, CDR2 SYVADS. The CDR3 totals 13 residues. The CDR3 reads CASSDRGFAEQFF. CDR3 DNA, as far as it was read: TGTGCCAGCAGTGACAGGGGATTTGCT.

This clone was seen a few times. Given a much more abundant clone one base away, this may be a read error. Germline and genes here are mouse. The read ends 4 residues early relative to the CDR3; the germline J gene fills the gap. The chain is built from TRBV19 and TRBJ2-2; D might be TRBD1 (5 bases). The V end was cut by 6 bases, the J end by 0 bases, with 6 bases between. The germline gives CDR1 FNHDT, CDR2 SITEND (reference sequence). The CDR3 length is 13 residues. The CDR3 sequence: CASMTANTGQLYF. CDR3 DNA, as far as it was read: TGTGCCAGCATGACAGCAAACACCGGG.

This clone was picked up a small number of times. Gene names are mouse gene names. The CDR3 is cut off 4 residues early in the read; its end comes from the germline J gene. This sequence joins TRBV19 and TRBJ2-1; 7 bases line up with TRBD1. Germline lookup yields CDR1 FNHDT and CDR2 SITEND (reference sequence). After removal of 2 bases from V and 1 base from J, the junction contained 6 bases not matched to a gene. The CDR3 length is 16 residues. The sequenced part of the CDR3 DNA is TGTGCCAGCAGTATGGCCGGGGGACAGAACTATGCT. Amino acid sequence: CASSMAGGQNYA. The CDR3 in full is CASSMAGGQNYAEQFF.

The table lists this clone with a few counts. Gene names are the mouse ones. The CDR3 is CASATGEGGTGQLYF. Partial CDR3 DNA: TGTGCCAGCGCGACAGGGGAAGGGGGCACCGGG. This chain uses TRBV19 with TRBJ2-2; 8 bases align to TRBD1. The read halts 4 residues ahead of the CDR3 end, with the missing end drawn from the germline J gene. CDR1 is FNHDT and CDR2 is SITEND in the germline V gene (reference sequence). There are 15 residues in the CDR3. After removal of 7 bases from V and 4 bases from J, the junction contained 9 bases not matched to a gene.